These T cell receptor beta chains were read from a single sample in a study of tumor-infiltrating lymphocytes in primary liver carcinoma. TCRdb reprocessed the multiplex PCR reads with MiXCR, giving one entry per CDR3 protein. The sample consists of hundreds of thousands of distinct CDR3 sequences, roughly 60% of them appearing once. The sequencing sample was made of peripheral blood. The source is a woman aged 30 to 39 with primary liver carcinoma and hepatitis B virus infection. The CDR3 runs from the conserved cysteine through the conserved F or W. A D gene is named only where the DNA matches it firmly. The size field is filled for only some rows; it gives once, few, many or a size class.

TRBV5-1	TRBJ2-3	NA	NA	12	TGCGCCAGCAGCTTGGAACTGGGTACGCAGTATTTT	CASSLELGTQYF
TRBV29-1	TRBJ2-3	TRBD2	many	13	TGCAGCGTTGACGGGAGGGCTGGGGATACGCAGTATTTT	CSVDGRAGDTQYF
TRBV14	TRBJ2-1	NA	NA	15	TGTGCCAGCTCTGCTCTGGGAGGCCCTTGGGATGAGCAGTTCTTC	CASSALGGPWDEQFF
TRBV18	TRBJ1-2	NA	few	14	TGTGCCAGCTCACAGGCCCCGGAGCCCTTGGGCTACACCTTC	CASSQAPEPLGYTF
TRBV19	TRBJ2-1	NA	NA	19	TGTGCCAGTAGGCCCCTACTAGGGCTCGTAGGGGGGGTATACAATGAGCAGTTCTTC	CASRPLLGLVGGVYNEQFF
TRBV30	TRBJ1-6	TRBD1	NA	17	TGTGCCTGGAATTACGGCGGTTCGGACAGGGCCATGGGACCCCTCCACTTT	CAWNYGGSDRAMGPLHF
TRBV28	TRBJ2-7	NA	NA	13	TGTGCCAGCACCGGGGCTAACGAATACGAGCAGTACTTC	CASTGANEYEQYF
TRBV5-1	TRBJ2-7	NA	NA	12	TGCGCCAGCAGTTTCGATTCCTACGAGCAGTACTTC	CASSFDSYEQYF
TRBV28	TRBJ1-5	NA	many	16	TGTGCCAGCAGTTCCCCCTCCGGGGCCGGCAATCAGCCCCAGCATTTT	CASSSPSGAGNQPQHF
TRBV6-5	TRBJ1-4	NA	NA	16	TGTGCCAGCAGTCCTACGTTAGGGGCAACTAATGAAAAACTGTTTTTT	CASSPTLGATNEKLFF
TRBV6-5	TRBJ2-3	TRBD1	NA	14	TGTGCCAGCAGTTATTTGGCCGGGACAGATGCGCAGTATTTT	CASSYLAGTDAQYF
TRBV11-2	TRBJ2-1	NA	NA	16	TGTGCCAGCAGCAAAAGGGCGACTACCCCCAGCAATGAGCAGTTCTTC	CASSKRATTPSNEQFF
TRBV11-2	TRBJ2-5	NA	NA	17	TGTGCCAGCAGCTTAGTCAGTGGGGGCAGTCGGCAAGAGACCCAGTATTTC	CASSLVSGGSRQETQYF
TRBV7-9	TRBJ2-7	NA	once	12	TGTGCCAGCAGCGGACTGACCTACGAGCAGTACTTC	CASSGLTYEQYF
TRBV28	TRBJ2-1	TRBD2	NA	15	TGTGCCAGCAGCCATCTATCGGGAGGCTACAATGAGCAGTTCTTC	CASSHLSGGYNEQFF
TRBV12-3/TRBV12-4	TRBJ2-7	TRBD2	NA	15	TGTGCCGGCAGTTTGGGGGGGGTAAGTTCCTACGAGCAGTACTTC	CAGSLGGVSSYEQYF
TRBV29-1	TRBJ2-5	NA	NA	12	TGTATCGTCGGACGCGGGCAAGAGACCCAGTACTTC	CIVGRGQETQYF
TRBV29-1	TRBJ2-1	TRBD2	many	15	TGCAGCGTTGGACTAGCGGGAGGGTTCTACAATGAGCAGTTCTTC	CSVGLAGGFYNEQFF
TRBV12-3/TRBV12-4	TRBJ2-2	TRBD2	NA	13	TGTGCCAGCGGGGGGGACCAAGGCGGGGACCTGTTTTTT	CASGGDQGGDLFF
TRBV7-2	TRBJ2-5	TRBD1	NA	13	TGTGCCAGCAGCTCGGGGACAGGGACGACCCAGTACTTC	CASSSGTGTTQYF
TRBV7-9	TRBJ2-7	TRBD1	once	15	TGTGCCAGCAGCTTGGCGGACAGGGGGAAATACGAGCAGTACTTC	CASSLADRGKYEQYF
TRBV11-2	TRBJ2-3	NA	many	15	TGTGCCAGCCGTGACGACAGCGGCCCCACAGATACGCAGTATTTT	CASRDDSGPTDTQYF
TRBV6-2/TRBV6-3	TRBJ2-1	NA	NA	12	TGTGCCAGCAGTTACTCTTCGTGGGAGCTGTCCTTC	CASSYSSWELSF
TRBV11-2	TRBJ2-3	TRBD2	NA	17	TGTGCCAGCACCGACCAGGTTTCTAGCGGGAGCTCAGATACGCAGTATTTT	CASTDQVSSGSSDTQYF
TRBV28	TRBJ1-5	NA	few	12	TGTGCCAGCAGACTTAGCAATCAGCCCCAGCATTTT	CASRLSNQPQHF
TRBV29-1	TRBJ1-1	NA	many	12	TGCAGCGTTCAACAGGGATGGACTGAAGCTTTCTTT	CSVQQGWTEAFF
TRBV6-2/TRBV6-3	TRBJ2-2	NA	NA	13	TGTGCCAGCAGTTACTCGAAAATCGGGGAGCTGTTTTTT	CASSYSKIGELFF
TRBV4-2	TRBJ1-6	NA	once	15	TGTGCCAACAGCCAAGATAGCGCAATTAATTCACCCCTCCACTTT	CANSQDSAINSPLHF
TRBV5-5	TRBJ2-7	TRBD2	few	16	TGTGCCAGCAGCCCGCGGACTAGCGGGGGTTACCACGAGCAGTACTTC	CASSPRTSGGYHEQYF
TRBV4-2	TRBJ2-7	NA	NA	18	TGTGCCAGCAGCCAAGCCTGGACGGGTGAGCCTTATCCCTACGAGCAGTACTTC	CASSQAWTGEPYPYEQYF
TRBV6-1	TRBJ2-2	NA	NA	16	TGTGCCAGCAGTGCCCAGGGCGCTCACAACACCGGGGAGCTGTTTTTT	CASSAQGAHNTGELFF
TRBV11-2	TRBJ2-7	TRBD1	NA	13	TGTACCAGCAGGGGGCTAGCGTTCTACGAGCAGTACTTC	CTSRGLAFYEQYF
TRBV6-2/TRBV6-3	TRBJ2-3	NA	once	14	TGTGCCAGCAGTTACGGCTATAGCACAGATACGCAGTATTTT	CASSYGYSTDTQYF
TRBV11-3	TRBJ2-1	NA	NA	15	TGTGCCAGCAACTCCAAATCTAGTGGCTCAAATGAGCAGTTCTTC	CASNSKSSGSNEQFF
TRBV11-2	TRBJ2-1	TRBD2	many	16	TGTGCCAGCAGCCCCCCAAAAGCGGGAGGGCTCAATGAGCAGTTCTTC	CASSPPKAGGLNEQFF
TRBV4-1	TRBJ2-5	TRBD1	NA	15	TGCGCCAGCAGTCAGGCGCCCAGACAGGGAGAGACCCAGTACTTC	CASSQAPRQGETQYF
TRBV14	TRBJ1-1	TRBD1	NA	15	TGTGCCAGCAGCCAACCGGGACAGGCCGAAGATGAAGCTCTCTTT	CASSQPGQAEDEALF